This TCR beta chain appears in the sequencing data of a study of blood T cells in healthy people across ages. Overall study context: When template switching was applied, about one barcoded beta molecule was captured per two T cells. Study-level results: Significant beta diversity loss was already apparent by age approximately 42, declining roughly linearly.

Through a sample-barcoded 5' primer and a J-beta primer mix, a second PCR was run for 7 to 11 cycles. TCRdb used MiXCR to reprocess the 5' RACE reads, holding one entry per CDR3 protein. The profile shows more than 650,000 distinct CDR3 sequences, less than 70% of them singletons. About this clonotype: The antigen is not known.

The sequence was collected from a man aged 80 or over in good health. Material: blood.

The CDR3 is CASSANRGHLYGYTF. In nucleotides, the CDR3 is TGTGCCAGCAGTGCCAACAGGGGCCATCTCTATGGCTACACCTTC. V gene TRBV25-1 combines with J gene TRBJ1-2, with 7 bases identical to TRBD1. This CDR3 comprises 15 residues. Germline V lookup: CDR1 MGHDK, CDR2 SYGVNS. The junction had 9 bases not matched to a gene; V was cut back by 4 bases and J by 4 bases.